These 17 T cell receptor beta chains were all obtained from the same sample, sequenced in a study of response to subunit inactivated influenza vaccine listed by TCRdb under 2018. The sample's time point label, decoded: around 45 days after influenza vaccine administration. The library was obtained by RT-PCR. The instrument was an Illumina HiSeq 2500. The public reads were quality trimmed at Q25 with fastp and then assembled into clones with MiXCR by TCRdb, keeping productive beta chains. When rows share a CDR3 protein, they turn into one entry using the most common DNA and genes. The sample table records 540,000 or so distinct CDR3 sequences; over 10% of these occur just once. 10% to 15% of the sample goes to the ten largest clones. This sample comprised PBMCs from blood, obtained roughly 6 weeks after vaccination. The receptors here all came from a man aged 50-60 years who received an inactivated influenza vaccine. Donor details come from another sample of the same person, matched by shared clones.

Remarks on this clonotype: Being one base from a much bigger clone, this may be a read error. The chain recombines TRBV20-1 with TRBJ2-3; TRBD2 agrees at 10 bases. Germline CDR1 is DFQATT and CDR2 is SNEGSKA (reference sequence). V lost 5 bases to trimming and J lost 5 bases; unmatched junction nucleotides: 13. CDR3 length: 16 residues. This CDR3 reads CSALSPAGGGIDTQYF. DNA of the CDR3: TGCAGTGCTCTCTCGCCAGCGGGGGGGGGCATAGATACGCAGTATTTT.

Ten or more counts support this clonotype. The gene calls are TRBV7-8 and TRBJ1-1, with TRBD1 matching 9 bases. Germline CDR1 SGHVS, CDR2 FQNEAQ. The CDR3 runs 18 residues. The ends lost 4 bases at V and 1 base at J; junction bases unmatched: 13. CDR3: CASSSNGQGYFRNTEAFF. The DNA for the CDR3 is TGTGCCAGCAGCTCCAACGGACAGGGGTACTTTAGGAACACTGAAGCTTTCTTT.

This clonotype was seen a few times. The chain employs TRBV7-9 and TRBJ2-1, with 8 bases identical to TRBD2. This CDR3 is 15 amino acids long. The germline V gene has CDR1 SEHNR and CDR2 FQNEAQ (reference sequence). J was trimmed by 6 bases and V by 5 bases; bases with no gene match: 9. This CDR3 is CASSPTSVRLNEQFF. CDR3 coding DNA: TGTGCCAGCAGCCCGACTAGCGTGAGACTCAATGAGCAGTTCTTC.

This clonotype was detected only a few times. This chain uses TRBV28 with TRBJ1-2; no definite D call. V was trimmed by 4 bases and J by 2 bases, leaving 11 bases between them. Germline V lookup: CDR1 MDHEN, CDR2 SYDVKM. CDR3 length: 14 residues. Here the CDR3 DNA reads TGTGCCAGCAGTTGGAACCCTCGGAACTATGGCTACACCTTC. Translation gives CASSWNPRNYGYTF.

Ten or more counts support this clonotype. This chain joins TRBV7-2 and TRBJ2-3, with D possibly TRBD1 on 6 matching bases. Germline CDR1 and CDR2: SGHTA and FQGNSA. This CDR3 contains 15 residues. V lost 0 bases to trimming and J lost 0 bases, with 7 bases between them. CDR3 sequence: CASSLAGHSTDTQYF. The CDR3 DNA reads TGTGCCAGCAGCTTAGCGGGACATAGCACAGATACGCAGTATTTT.

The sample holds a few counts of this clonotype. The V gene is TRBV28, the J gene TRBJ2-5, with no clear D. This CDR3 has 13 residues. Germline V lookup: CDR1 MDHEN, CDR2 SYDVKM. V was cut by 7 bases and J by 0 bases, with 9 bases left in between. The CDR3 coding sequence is TGTGCCAGCACTTACGGCCACCAAGAGACCCAGTACTTC. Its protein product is CASTYGHQETQYF.

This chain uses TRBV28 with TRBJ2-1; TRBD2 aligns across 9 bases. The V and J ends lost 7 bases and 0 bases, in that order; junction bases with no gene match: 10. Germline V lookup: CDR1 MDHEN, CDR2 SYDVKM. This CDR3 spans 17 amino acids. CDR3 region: CASKGVAGASSYNEQFF. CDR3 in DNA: TGTGCCAGCAAGGGAGTAGCGGGAGCCAGCTCCTACAATGAGCAGTTCTTC.

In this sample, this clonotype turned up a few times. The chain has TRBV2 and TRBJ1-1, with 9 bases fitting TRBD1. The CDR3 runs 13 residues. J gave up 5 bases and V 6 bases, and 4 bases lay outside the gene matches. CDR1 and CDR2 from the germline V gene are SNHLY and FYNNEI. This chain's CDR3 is CASSRTGETEAFF. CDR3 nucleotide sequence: TGTGCCAGCAGCAGGACAGGGGAGACTGAAGCTTTCTTT.

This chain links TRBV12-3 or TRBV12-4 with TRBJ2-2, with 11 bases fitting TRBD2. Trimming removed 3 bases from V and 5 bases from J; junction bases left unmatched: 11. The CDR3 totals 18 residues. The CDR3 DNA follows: TGTGCCAGCAGTTTGAGGGCTAGCGGGGGGACTCGGACCGGGGAGCTGTTTTTT. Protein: CASSLRASGGTRTGELFF.

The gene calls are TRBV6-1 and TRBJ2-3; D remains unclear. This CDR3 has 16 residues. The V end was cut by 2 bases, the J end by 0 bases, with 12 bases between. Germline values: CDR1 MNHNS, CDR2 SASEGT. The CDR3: CASSERPGTSTDTQYF. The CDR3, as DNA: TGTGCCAGCAGTGAACGTCCAGGAACTAGCACAGATACGCAGTATTTT.

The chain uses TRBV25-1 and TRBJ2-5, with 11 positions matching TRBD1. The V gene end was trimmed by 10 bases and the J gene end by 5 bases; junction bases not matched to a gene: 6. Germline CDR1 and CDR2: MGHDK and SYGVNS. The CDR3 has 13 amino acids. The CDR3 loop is CATTGTGGETQYF. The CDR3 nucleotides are TGTGCCACCACCGGGACAGGGGGGGAGACCCAGTACTTC. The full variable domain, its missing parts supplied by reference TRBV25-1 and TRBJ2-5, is EADIYQTPRYLVIGTGKKITLECSQTMGHDKMYWYQQDPGMELHLIHYSYGVNSTEKGDLSSESTVSRIRTEHFPLTLESARPSHTSQYLCATTGTGGETQYFGPGTRLLVL.

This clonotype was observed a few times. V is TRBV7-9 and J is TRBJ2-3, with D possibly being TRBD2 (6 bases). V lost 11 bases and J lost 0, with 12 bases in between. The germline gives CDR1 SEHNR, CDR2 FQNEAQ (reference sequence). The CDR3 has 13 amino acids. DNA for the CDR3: TGTGCCGCTGGGGGGAGAAGCACAGATACGCAGTATTTT. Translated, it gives CAAGGRSTDTQYF.

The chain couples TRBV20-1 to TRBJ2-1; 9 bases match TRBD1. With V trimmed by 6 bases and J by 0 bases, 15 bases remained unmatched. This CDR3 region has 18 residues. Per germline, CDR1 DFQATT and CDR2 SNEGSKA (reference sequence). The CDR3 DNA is TGCAGTGCCCGGAACAGGGGGCCTTATACGTCCTCCTACAATGAGCAGTTCTTC. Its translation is CSARNRGPYTSSYNEQFF.

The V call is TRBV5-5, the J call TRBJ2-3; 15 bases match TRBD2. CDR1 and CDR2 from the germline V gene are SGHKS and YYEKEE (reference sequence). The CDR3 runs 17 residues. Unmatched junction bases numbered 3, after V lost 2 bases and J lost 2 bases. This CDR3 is CASSFGTSGRNTDTQYF. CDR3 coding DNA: TGTGCCAGCAGCTTCGGGACTAGCGGGAGGAACACAGATACGCAGTATTTT.

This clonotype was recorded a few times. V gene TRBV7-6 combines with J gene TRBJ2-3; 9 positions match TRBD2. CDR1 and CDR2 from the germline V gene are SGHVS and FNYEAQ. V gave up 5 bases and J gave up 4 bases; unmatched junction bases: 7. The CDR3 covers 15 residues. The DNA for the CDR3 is TGTGCCAGCAGCCGATACGCGGGAGGGTCAGATACGCAGTATTTT. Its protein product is CASSRYAGGSDTQYF.

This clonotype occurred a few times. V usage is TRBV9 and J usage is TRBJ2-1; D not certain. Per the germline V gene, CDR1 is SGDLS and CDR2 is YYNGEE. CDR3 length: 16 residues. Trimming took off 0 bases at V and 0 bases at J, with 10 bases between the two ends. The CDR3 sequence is CASSVGGRSSYNEQFF. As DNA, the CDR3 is TGTGCCAGCAGCGTAGGTGGCAGGAGCTCCTACAATGAGCAGTTCTTC.

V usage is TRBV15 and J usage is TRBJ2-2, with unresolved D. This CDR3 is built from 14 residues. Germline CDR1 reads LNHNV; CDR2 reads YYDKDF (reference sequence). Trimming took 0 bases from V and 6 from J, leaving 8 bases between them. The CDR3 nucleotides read TGTGCCACCAGCAGAGATGGGAAGGCCGGGGAGCTGTTTTTT. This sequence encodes CATSRDGKAGELFF.